One sample yielded the 8 T cell receptor beta chains listed below, sequenced in a study of Graves' ophthalmopathy and Graves' hyperthyroidism. Amplification of TCR beta CDR3 regions used RNA transcripts. Amplification began with first-round RT-PCR using HTBI primers, then second-round multiplex PCR was performed. TCRdb re-derived calls from the multiplex PCR reads in MiXCR, one entry per CDR3 protein. The table records a few hundred thousand distinct CDR3 sequences, approximately 18% of them present only once. Sequenced: peripheral blood. The receptors were gathered from an adult woman with stable Graves' hyperthyroidism.

This clonotype was counted many times. V gene TRBV6-2 or TRBV6-3 combines with J gene TRBJ1-5; the match to TRBD1 covers 8 bases. The CDR3 totals 16 residues. V shed 0 bases, J shed 3 bases, and the junction held 4 bases outside the gene matches. Germline V gives CDR1 MNHEY, CDR2 SVGEGT. CDR3 sequence: CASSYSWDRTNQPQHF. The CDR3 nucleotides read TGTGCCAGCAGTTACTCCTGGGACAGGACCAATCAGCCCCAGCATTTT.

This clonotype was detected many times. The rearrangement joins TRBV19 to TRBJ2-7, with D hard to call. The CDR3 totals 13 residues. The ends were cut back, 6 bases at V and 4 bases at J, with 13 bases in the middle. Germline V lookup: CDR1 LNHDA, CDR2 SQIVND (reference sequence). CDR3 DNA sequence: TGTGCCAGTAGCCATCCGTCTGGGTACGAGCAGTACTTC. This translates into CASSHPSGYEQYF. Based on the CDR3 plus reference TRBV19 and TRBJ2-7, the full variable domain is DGGITQSPKYLFRKEGQNVTLSCEQNLNHDAMYWYRQDPGQGLRLIYYSQIVNDFQKGDIAEGYSVSREKKESFPLTVTSAQKNPTAFYLCASSHPSGYEQYFGPGTRLTVT.

The sample holds many counts of this clonotype. The chain has TRBV2 and TRBJ1-6; unclear D gene. Germline V gene sequence: CDR1 SNHLY, CDR2 FYNNEI. The length of the CDR3 is 13 residues. V lost 7 bases and J 5 bases, leaving 9 bases between the germline ends. CDR3 DNA sequence: TGTGCCAGCATAGCGGAAAATAATTCACCCCTCCACTTT. This sequence encodes CASIAENNSPLHF.

This clonotype occurred many times. This chain joins TRBV12-5 and TRBJ1-6; D not certain. V was shortened by 1 base and J by 5 bases, with 9 bases between the two germline ends. Germline V gives CDR1 LGHNT, CDR2 FRNRAP. The CDR3 sequence is 15 residues long. The CDR3 reads CASGLDRRDNSPLHF. CDR3 DNA sequence: TGTGCTAGTGGTTTGGACAGACGAGATAATTCACCCCTCCACTTT. The full variable domain, with the rest looked up from reference TRBV12-5 and TRBJ1-6, is DARVTQTPRHKVTEMGQEVTMRCQPILGHNTVFWYRQTMMQGLELLAYFRNRAPLDDSGMPKDRFSAEMPDATLATLKIQPSEPRDSAVYFCASGLDRRDNSPLHFGNGTRLTVT.

This clonotype was picked up many times. CDR3 sequence reads: CATGQTVTGNTIYF. CDR3 coding DNA: TGTGCCACCGGACAGACCGTCACTGGAAACACCATATATTTT. V gene TRBV19 combines with J gene TRBJ1-3; D possibly corresponds to TRBD1 (6 bases). Trimming left V 10 bases short and J 2 bases short, with 15 bases between. CDR3 length: 14 amino acids. Germline V gene data show CDR1 as LNHDA and CDR2 as SQIVND (reference sequence). The entire variable domain, with the rest obtained from reference TRBV19 and TRBJ1-3, is as follows: DGGITQSPKYLFRKEGQNVTLSCEQNLNHDAMYWYRQDPGQGLRLIYYSQIVNDFQKGDIAEGYSVSREKKESFPLTVTSAQKNPTAFYLCATGQTVTGNTIYFGEGSWLTVV.

The V gene is TRBV12-3 or TRBV12-4, the J gene TRBJ2-4; 9 nucleotides align to TRBD1. The V and J ends lost 5 bases and 7 bases, in that order; junction bases with no gene match: 3. The CDR3 totals 13 residues. CDR3 DNA sequence: TGTGCCAGCAGTGCACAGGGGGCGAACATTCAGTACTTC. It translates to CASSAQGANIQYF.

The chain employs TRBV12-3 or TRBV12-4 and TRBJ1-3, with unresolved D. This CDR3 region has 13 residues. V lost 3 bases to trimming and J lost 0 bases, with 3 bases between them. The CDR3 DNA follows: TGTGCCAGCAGTTTGCACTCTGGAAACACCATATATTTT. Residues: CASSLHSGNTIYF.

Ten or more counts support this clonotype. This chain connects TRBV12-3 or TRBV12-4 to TRBJ1-1, with 8 bases fitting TRBD1. This CDR3 has 14 residues. The trim removed 4 bases at V and 5 bases at J, leaving 6 bases unmatched. This CDR3 is CASSSQGALTEAFF. In DNA form, the CDR3 reads TGTGCCAGCAGTTCCCAGGGGGCTTTGACTGAAGCTTTCTTT.